This section outlines one TCR beta chain sequence together with its context. Using immunoSEQ multiplex PCR, the repertoire was profiled, and TCRdb retains in-frame clones only, with some absent. The sample yields 250,000 to 350,000 clones, 70% to 90% seen once. This sample stems from a study of blood T cell repertoires in COVID-19. Study at large: Spain, Italy and the United States supplied samples that represented acute and convalescent COVID-19. The cDNA or gDNA used as material had been derived from T cells, B-cell-depleted T cells, or PBMCs.

There are 15 residues in the CDR3. Germline trimming cut 3 bases from V and 4 bases from J; bases unmatched to any gene: 5. Germline loops: CDR1 WNHNN, CDR2 SYGVQD (reference sequence). Followed longitudinally, the Seattle patients had been enrolled during active infection. The rearrangement uses TRBV10-1 and TRBJ2-3, with TRBD1 matching 9 bases. Sequenced: peripheral blood. The receptor was isolated from a woman aged 70-85 years with COVID-19, enrolled during active disease. CDR3 DNA: TGCGCCAGCAGTGATATCGACAGGGGGGCAGATACGCAGTATTTT. Amino acid sequence: CASSDIDRGADTQYF.